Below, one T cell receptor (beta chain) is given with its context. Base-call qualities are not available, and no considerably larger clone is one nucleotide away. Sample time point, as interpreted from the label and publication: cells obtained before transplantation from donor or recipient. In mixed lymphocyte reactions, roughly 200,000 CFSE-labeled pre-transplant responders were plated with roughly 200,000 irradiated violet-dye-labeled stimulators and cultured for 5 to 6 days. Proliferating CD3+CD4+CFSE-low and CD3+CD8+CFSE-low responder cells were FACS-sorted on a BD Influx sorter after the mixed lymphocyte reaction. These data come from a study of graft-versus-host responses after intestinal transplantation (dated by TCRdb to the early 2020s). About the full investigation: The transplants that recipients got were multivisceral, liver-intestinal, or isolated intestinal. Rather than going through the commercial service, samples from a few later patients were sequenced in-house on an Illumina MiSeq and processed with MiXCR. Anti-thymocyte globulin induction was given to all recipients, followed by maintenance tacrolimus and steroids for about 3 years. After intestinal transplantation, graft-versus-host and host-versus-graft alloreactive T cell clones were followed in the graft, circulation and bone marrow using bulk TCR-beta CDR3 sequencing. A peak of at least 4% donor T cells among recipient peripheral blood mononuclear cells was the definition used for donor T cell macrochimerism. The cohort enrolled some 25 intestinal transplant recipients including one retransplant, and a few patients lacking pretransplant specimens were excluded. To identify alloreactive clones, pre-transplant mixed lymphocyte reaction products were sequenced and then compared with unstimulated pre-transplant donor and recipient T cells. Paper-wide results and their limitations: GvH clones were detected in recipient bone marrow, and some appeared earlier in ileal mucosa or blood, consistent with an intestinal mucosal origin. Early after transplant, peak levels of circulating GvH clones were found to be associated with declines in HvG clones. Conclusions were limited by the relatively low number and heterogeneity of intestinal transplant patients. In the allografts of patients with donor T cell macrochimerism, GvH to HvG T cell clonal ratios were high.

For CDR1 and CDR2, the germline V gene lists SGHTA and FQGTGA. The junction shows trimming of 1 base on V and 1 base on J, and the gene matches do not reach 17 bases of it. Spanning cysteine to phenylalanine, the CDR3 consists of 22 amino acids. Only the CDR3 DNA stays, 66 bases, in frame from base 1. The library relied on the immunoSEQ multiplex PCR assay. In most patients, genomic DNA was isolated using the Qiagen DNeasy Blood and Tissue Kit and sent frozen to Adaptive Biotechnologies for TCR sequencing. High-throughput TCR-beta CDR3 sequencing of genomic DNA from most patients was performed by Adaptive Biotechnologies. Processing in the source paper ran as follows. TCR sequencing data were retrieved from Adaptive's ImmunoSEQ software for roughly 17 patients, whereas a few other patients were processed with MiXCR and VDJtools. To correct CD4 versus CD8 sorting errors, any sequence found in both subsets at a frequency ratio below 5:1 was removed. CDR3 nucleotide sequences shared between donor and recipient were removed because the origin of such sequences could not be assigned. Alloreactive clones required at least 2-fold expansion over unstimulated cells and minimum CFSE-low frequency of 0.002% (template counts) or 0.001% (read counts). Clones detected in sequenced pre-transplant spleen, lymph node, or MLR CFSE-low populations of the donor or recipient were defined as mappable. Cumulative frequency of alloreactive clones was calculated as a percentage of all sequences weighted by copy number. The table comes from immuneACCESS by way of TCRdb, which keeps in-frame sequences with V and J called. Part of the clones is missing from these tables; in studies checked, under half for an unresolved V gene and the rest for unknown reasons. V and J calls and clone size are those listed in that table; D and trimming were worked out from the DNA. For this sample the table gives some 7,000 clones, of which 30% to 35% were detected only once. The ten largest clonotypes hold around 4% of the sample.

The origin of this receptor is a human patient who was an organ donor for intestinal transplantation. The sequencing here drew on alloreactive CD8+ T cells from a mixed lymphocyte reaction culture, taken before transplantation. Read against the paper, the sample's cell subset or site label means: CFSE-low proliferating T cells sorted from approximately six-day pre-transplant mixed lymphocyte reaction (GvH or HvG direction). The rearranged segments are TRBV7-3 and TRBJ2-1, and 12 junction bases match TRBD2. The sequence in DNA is TGTGCCAGCAGCTTAAACCCTAGGGGGTCCCTACTAGCGGGGGGTTCCTACAATGAGCAGTTCTTC. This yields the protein CASSLNPRGSLLAGGSYNEQFF.